This T cell receptor beta chain was documented in a study of cytomegalovirus exposure and HLA in healthy donors. Amplification used 60 Vbeta primers and 13 Jbeta primers. Method: immunoSEQ multiplex PCR; TCRdb's copy keeps in-frame clones and lacks some. In the table there are 120,000 to 150,000 clones, about 61% of which are singletons. Findings and limits, study-wide: Follow-up analysis seemed to connect common viral pathogens with several of the most significant clusters identified.

On this clone itself: Its antigen is currently unknown.

The CDR3 runs 14 residues. Germline V CDR1 and CDR2: SGHNT, YYREEE (reference sequence). The germline V and J ends were trimmed by 4 bases and 5 bases, with 15 bases remaining between them. The sequence was obtained from a male donor in good health and CMV-seronegative. Source material: PBMCs. The V gene is TRBV5-4, the J gene TRBJ1-1; no definite D call. The CDR3: CASSRAGRRTEAFF. The CDR3, as DNA: TGTGCCAGCAGCCGGGCGGGGAGGAGGACTGAAGCTTTCTTT.